A selection of T cell receptor beta chains follows, all from one sample in a study of long-term antiretroviral therapy in people with HIV. Produced via immunoSEQ multiplex PCR; TCRdb's table is partial and in-frame only. This table holds under 30,000 clones, roughly 79% found once. Sequenced here: unsorted PBMCs, sampled at the start of antiretroviral therapy, before treatment. These receptors came from a woman younger than 30 with HIV. CDR3s include the opening cysteine and the closing phenylalanine or tryptophan. Each record gives: V gene, clone size, D gene, J gene, CDR3 protein, CDR3 DNA. The D gene is left open where the match is weak. Expanded clones get a size class; other rows say once, few or many, or leave the size out.

V gene: TRBV19; clone size: -; D gene: -; J gene: TRBJ1-3; CDR3 protein: CASSIAARITAGNTIYF; CDR3 DNA: TGTGCCAGTAGTATAGCTGCGAGAATAACTGCTGGAAACACCATATATTTT
V gene: TRBV27; clone size: -; D gene: -; J gene: TRBJ1-2; CDR3 protein: CASRTIQDSLYGYTF; CDR3 DNA: TGTGCCAGCAGGACGATACAGGACAGCCTCTATGGCTACACCTTC
V gene: TRBV7-2; clone size: once; D gene: -; J gene: TRBJ1-2; CDR3 protein: CASSLQGGGGANYGYTF; CDR3 DNA: TGTGCCAGCAGCCTTCAAGGCGGGGGCGGAGCTAACTATGGCTACACCTTC
V gene: TRBV18; clone size: -; D gene: TRBD1; J gene: TRBJ2-6; CDR3 protein: CASSPDRAGANVLTF; CDR3 DNA: TGTGCCAGCTCACCGGACAGGGCTGGGGCCAACGTCCTGACTTTC
V gene: TRBV4-1; clone size: -; D gene: TRBD1; J gene: TRBJ1-1; CDR3 protein: CASSQERTGGFGNTEAFF; CDR3 DNA: TGCGCCAGCAGCCAAGAGAGGACAGGGGGCTTCGGGAACACTGAAGCTTTCTTT
V gene: TRBV7-6; clone size: -; D gene: TRBD2; J gene: TRBJ2-1; CDR3 protein: CASSLISSGRATDEQFF; CDR3 DNA: TGTGCCAGCAGCTTAATTTCTAGCGGGAGGGCCACAGATGAGCAGTTCTTC
V gene: TRBV4-2; clone size: -; D gene: -; J gene: TRBJ2-2; CDR3 protein: CASSPLRGNTGELFF; CDR3 DNA: TGTGCCAGCAGCCCCCTTAGGGGGAACACCGGGGAGCTGTTTTTT
V gene: TRBV29-1; clone size: once; D gene: TRBD2; J gene: TRBJ2-3; CDR3 protein: CSVERLARTDTQYF; CDR3 DNA: TGCAGCGTTGAACGACTAGCCCGCACAGATACGCAGTATTTT
V gene: TRBV23-1; clone size: -; D gene: TRBD1; J gene: TRBJ1-5; CDR3 protein: CASITAGGQPQHF; CDR3 DNA: TGCGCCAGCATAACCGCAGGGGGCCAGCCCCAGCATTTT
V gene: TRBV2; clone size: medium-sized; D gene: TRBD1; J gene: TRBJ2-1; CDR3 protein: CASNEGGAINEQFF; CDR3 DNA: TGTGCCAGCAACGAAGGGGGCGCCATAAATGAGCAGTTCTTC
V gene: TRBV30; clone size: once; D gene: TRBD1; J gene: TRBJ1-5; CDR3 protein: CAWSVCGDRGGGQPQHF; CDR3 DNA: TGTGCCTGGAGTGTATGTGGGGACAGGGGCGGGGGTCAGCCCCAGCATTTT
V gene: TRBV27; clone size: -; D gene: -; J gene: TRBJ2-1; CDR3 protein: CASSSPGLLSGREQFF; CDR3 DNA: TGTGCCAGCAGTTCCCCGGGGCTTCTCTCCGGGCGTGAGCAGTTCTTC
V gene: TRBV2; clone size: few; D gene: TRBD1; J gene: TRBJ1-6; CDR3 protein: CASSGGQSTYNSPLHF; CDR3 DNA: TGTGCCAGCAGTGGGGGACAGTCAACCTATAATTCACCCCTCCACTTT
V gene: TRBV7-8; clone size: -; D gene: TRBD2; J gene: TRBJ2-7; CDR3 protein: CASSLISAGHSSYEQYF; CDR3 DNA: TGTGCCAGCAGCTTAATTTCAGCGGGGCACAGCTCCTACGAGCAGTACTTC
V gene: TRBV4-3; clone size: once; D gene: -; J gene: TRBJ1-2; CDR3 protein: CASSYGANYGYTF; CDR3 DNA: TGCGCCAGCAGCTATGGAGCTAACTATGGCTACACCTTC
V gene: TRBV27; clone size: few; D gene: -; J gene: TRBJ1-2; CDR3 protein: CASSVQILPGALGYTF; CDR3 DNA: TGTGCCAGCAGCGTCCAGATTTTACCGGGGGCGCTTGGCTACACCTTC
V gene: TRBV6-6; clone size: -; D gene: TRBD1; J gene: TRBJ1-4; CDR3 protein: CASSFGTGYEKLFF; CDR3 DNA: TGTGCCAGCAGCTTCGGGACAGGTTATGAAAAACTGTTTTTT
V gene: TRBV6-5; clone size: -; D gene: -; J gene: TRBJ1-4; CDR3 protein: CASSYSGKRSEKLFF; CDR3 DNA: TGTGCCAGCAGTTACTCAGGCAAACGGAGTGAAAAACTGTTTTTT
V gene: TRBV18; clone size: once; D gene: -; J gene: TRBJ2-3; CDR3 protein: CASSPPAGYTDTQYF; CDR3 DNA: TGTGCCAGCTCACCACCTGCGGGATACACAGATACGCAGTATTTT
V gene: TRBV28; clone size: once; D gene: TRBD2; J gene: TRBJ2-3; CDR3 protein: CASSLAASGRDTQYF; CDR3 DNA: TGTGCCAGCAGTTTAGCGGCTAGCGGGAGAGATACGCAGTATTTT
V gene: TRBV19; clone size: -; D gene: -; J gene: TRBJ2-2; CDR3 protein: CASSISDSPNTGELFF; CDR3 DNA: TGTGCCAGTAGTATATCCGACAGCCCGAACACCGGGGAGCTGTTTTTT
V gene: TRBV11-3; clone size: -; D gene: -; J gene: TRBJ2-7; CDR3 protein: CASSLTGASYEQYF; CDR3 DNA: TGTGCCAGCTCCTTGACGGGGGCGTCCTACGAGCAGTACTTC
V gene: TRBV2; clone size: -; D gene: TRBD2; J gene: TRBJ2-1; CDR3 protein: CASSEDGGRAGNEQFF; CDR3 DNA: TGTGCCAGCAGTGAAGATGGCGGGAGGGCCGGGAATGAGCAGTTCTTC
V gene: TRBV7-9; clone size: -; D gene: TRBD2; J gene: TRBJ2-1; CDR3 protein: CASSPTGGYNEQFF; CDR3 DNA: TGTGCCAGCAGCCCTACCGGGGGGTACAATGAGCAGTTCTTC
V gene: TRBV6-5; clone size: once; D gene: -; J gene: TRBJ2-7; CDR3 protein: CASSTTDRTYEQYF; CDR3 DNA: TGTGCCAGCAGTACGACCGACAGGACCTACGAGCAGTACTTC
V gene: TRBV28; clone size: -; D gene: TRBD2; J gene: TRBJ2-7; CDR3 protein: CASTPPRGAQYF; CDR3 DNA: TGTGCCAGCACCCCCCCGCGGGGGGCGCAGTACTTC
V gene: TRBV19; clone size: -; D gene: -; J gene: TRBJ1-5; CDR3 protein: CASSPNRDSNQPQHF; CDR3 DNA: TGTGCCAGTAGTCCCAACCGGGACAGCAATCAGCCCCAGCATTTT
V gene: TRBV2; clone size: once; D gene: TRBD2; J gene: TRBJ2-1; CDR3 protein: CATGRELNEQFF; CDR3 DNA: TGTGCCACGGGGAGGGAGCTTAATGAGCAGTTCTTC
V gene: TRBV2; clone size: -; D gene: -; J gene: TRBJ2-6; CDR3 protein: CASRHGSGANVLTF; CDR3 DNA: TGTGCCAGCAGGCACGGCTCTGGGGCCAACGTCCTGACTTTC
V gene: TRBV27; clone size: -; D gene: -; J gene: TRBJ2-5; CDR3 protein: CASRPRLEGVYQETQYF; CDR3 DNA: TGTGCCAGCAGACCCCGCCTGGAGGGGGTTTACCAAGAGACCCAGTACTTC
V gene: TRBV5-1; clone size: -; D gene: TRBD1; J gene: TRBJ1-2; CDR3 protein: CASSLEGQGVGYTF; CDR3 DNA: TGCGCCAGCAGCTTGGAGGGGCAGGGGGTTGGCTACACCTTC
V gene: TRBV10-3; clone size: -; D gene: -; J gene: TRBJ1-2; CDR3 protein: CAISESPGLFPYGYTF; CDR3 DNA: TGTGCCATCAGTGAGTCTCCCGGACTCTTCCCCTATGGCTACACCTTC
V gene: TRBV4-3; clone size: -; D gene: TRBD1; J gene: TRBJ1-2; CDR3 protein: CASSQDGRGLYGYTF; CDR3 DNA: TGCGCCAGCAGCCAAGATGGCAGGGGGCTGTATGGCTACACCTTC
V gene: TRBV27; clone size: few; D gene: -; J gene: TRBJ1-2; CDR3 protein: CASSLGPTSGYTF; CDR3 DNA: TGTGCCAGCAGCCTGGGACCGACGTCAGGCTACACCTTC
V gene: TRBV5-6; clone size: -; D gene: -; J gene: TRBJ1-1; CDR3 protein: CASSGNTEAFF; CDR3 DNA: TGTGCCAGCAGCGGAAACACTGAAGCTTTCTTT
V gene: TRBV28; clone size: once; D gene: TRBD1; J gene: TRBJ2-3; CDR3 protein: CASSLVRGRTDTQYF; CDR3 DNA: TGTGCCAGCAGTTTAGTGAGGGGGCGGACAGATACGCAGTATTTT
V gene: TRBV28; clone size: -; D gene: -; J gene: TRBJ1-5; CDR3 protein: CASSLISGTLSNQPQHF; CDR3 DNA: TGTGCCAGCAGTTTAATATCGGGGACTCTTAGCAATCAGCCCCAGCATTTT
V gene: TRBV7-2; clone size: -; D gene: TRBD1; J gene: TRBJ1-6; CDR3 protein: CASSGQGSGYSPLHF; CDR3 DNA: TGTGCCAGCAGCGGACAGGGGAGTGGTTATTCACCCCTCCACTTT
V gene: TRBV5-1; clone size: few; D gene: TRBD1; J gene: TRBJ2-7; CDR3 protein: CASSFQGTAYEQYF; CDR3 DNA: TGCGCCAGCAGCTTCCAAGGGACAGCCTACGAGCAGTACTTC
V gene: TRBV5-3; clone size: once; D gene: -; J gene: TRBJ1-1; CDR3 protein: CARRDGGRTTVGTEAFF; CDR3 DNA: TGTGCCAGAAGAGACGGTGGGAGGACAACCGTAGGCACTGAAGCTTTCTTT
V gene: TRBV6-6; clone size: once; D gene: TRBD2; J gene: TRBJ2-1; CDR3 protein: CASTKAGVDEQFF; CDR3 DNA: TGTGCCAGCACCAAAGCGGGAGTAGATGAGCAGTTCTTC
V gene: TRBV7-2; clone size: -; D gene: -; J gene: TRBJ2-2; CDR3 protein: CASSLVPPLGNTGELFF; CDR3 DNA: TGTGCCAGCAGCTTAGTGCCCCCGCTAGGCAACACCGGGGAGCTGTTTTTT
V gene: TRBV7-8; clone size: -; D gene: -; J gene: TRBJ2-2; CDR3 protein: CASSLGGSGELFF; CDR3 DNA: TGTGCCAGCAGCTTAGGCGGGTCCGGGGAGCTGTTTTTT